Listed below are T cell receptor beta chains from one sample, sequenced in a study of blood T cell repertoires in COVID-19. The table came from immunoSEQ multiplex PCR; TCRdb's copy has only in-frame clones and leaves some out. The top ten clones hold less than 3% of a sample with 250,000 to 300,000 clones, nearly 90% of them seen once. Sequenced sample: PBMCs or T cells enriched from blood (not recorded which). These receptors all stem from a woman between 50 and 59 years old who had been exposed to COVID-19. CDR3s include the opening cysteine and the closing phenylalanine or tryptophan. D genes are given only for firm matches. Clone size is stated in some rows and not others, as once, few, many or a class when expanded.

TRBD1,TRBV7-2,-,TRBJ1-5,TGTGCCAGCAGCAACCCTGGGGCAGACAGGGGGCAGCCCCAGCATTTT,CASSNPGADRGQPQHF
TRBD1,TRBV12-3/TRBV12-4,-,TRBJ1-5,TGTGCCAGCAGTACAGGGGTCAATCAGCCCCAGCATTTT,CASSTGVNQPQHF
-,TRBV5-4,-,TRBJ1-2,TGTGCCAGCAGTGTCACGAGGTTTGGCTACACCTTC,CASSVTRFGYTF
-,TRBV7-9,few,TRBJ1-4,TGTGCCAGCAGCTTAGCGGGCAACGGAGAAAAACTGTTTTTT,CASSLAGNGEKLFF
TRBD2,TRBV25-1,once,TRBJ2-3,TGTGCCAGCAGTGATTGGCGGGGGGGAAGCACAGATACGCAGTATTTT,CASSDWRGGSTDTQYF
TRBD1,TRBV19,-,TRBJ1-5,TGTGCCAGTAGTGCACAGGGGGCGCGAGGGCAGCCCCAGCATTTT,CASSAQGARGQPQHF
TRBD2,TRBV4-1,-,TRBJ2-7,TGCGCCAGCAGCCAGGGACTAGCGGGGAGGCTCTACGAGCAGTACTTC,CASSQGLAGRLYEQYF
-,TRBV28,-,TRBJ2-2,TGTGCCAGCAGTTCCCCCGGTAGTGTCACCGGGGAGCTGTTTTTT,CASSSPGSVTGELFF
TRBD2,TRBV18,-,TRBJ2-7,TGTGCCAGCTCAGGGCGGGGGGCCTACGAGCAGTACTTC,CASSGRGAYEQYF
TRBD2,TRBV4-2,-,TRBJ2-2,TGTGCCAGCAGGACGCGGGGGGGCGGTACCGGGGAGCTGTTTTTT,CASRTRGGGTGELFF
TRBD2,TRBV4-1,-,TRBJ2-5,TGCGCCAGCAGCCGAAGCCCAGCGGGGGGCCACGAGACCCAGTACTTC,CASSRSPAGGHETQYF
-,TRBV18,-,TRBJ2-1,TGTGCCAGCTCAGATACAGGGAATTCCTACAATGAGCAGTTCTTC,CASSDTGNSYNEQFF
-,TRBV28,-,TRBJ1-2,TGTGCCAGCAGTCCCCCACTGGTGGGAGGCGGCTACACCTTC,CASSPPLVGGGYTF
-,TRBV5-1,-,TRBJ2-7,TGCGCCAGCAGCTTATTCGGGTTACAGTACTTC,CASSLFGLQYF
-,TRBV6-1,-,TRBJ1-1,TGTGCCAGCAGTGAATTAGTGAACACTGAAGCTTTCTTT,CASSELVNTEAFF
-,TRBV3-1/TRBV3-2,-,TRBJ2-5,TGTGCCAGCAGCCAAGATCACGAGGGAGAGACCCAGTACTTC,CASSQDHEGETQYF
-,TRBV5-1,-,TRBJ2-3,TGCGCCAGCAGGAGTGGGGCCGCCAGCACAGATACGCAGTATTTT,CASRSGAASTDTQYF
-,TRBV27,-,TRBJ2-5,TGTGCCAGCAGTTCGATCGACACAATCCAAGAGACCCAGTACTTC,CASSSIDTIQETQYF
TRBD2,TRBV27,few,TRBJ2-2,TGTGCCAGCAGACTCCGCGGACTAGCGGGCTCGACCGGGGAGCTGTTTTTT,CASRLRGLAGSTGELFF
-,TRBV5-1,-,TRBJ2-1,TGCGCCAGCAGCTTGGAGCAGGGGTCCTACAATGAGCAGTTCTTC,CASSLEQGSYNEQFF
TRBD1,TRBV5-4,-,TRBJ1-1,TGTGCCAGCAGCATCGGGACAGGCGGGGGCACTGAAGCTTTCTTT,CASSIGTGGGTEAFF
-,TRBV5-1,-,TRBJ1-6,TGCGCCAGCAGCCCGGAGGGCATCCCCCTCCACTTT,CASSPEGIPLHF
-,TRBV12-3/TRBV12-4,-,TRBJ2-7,TGTGCCAGCAGTTTAGAGGGGGAGCAGTACTTC,CASSLEGEQYF
TRBD2,TRBV28,-,TRBJ2-5,TGTGCCAGCAGAGCACCAGCGGGGCACGAAGAGACCCAGTACTTC,CASRAPAGHEETQYF
TRBD1,TRBV5-4,once,TRBJ1-1,TGTGCCAGCGGTAGGACAGGGATCACTGAAGCTTTCTTT,CASGRTGITEAFF
-,TRBV29-1,-,TRBJ2-7,TGCAGCGTTGCTCAGGTACACTCCTACGAGCAGTACTTC,CSVAQVHSYEQYF